The T cell receptor beta chain under discussion was sequenced for a study of T-cell memory formation after mild COVID-19. Germline V gene data show CDR1 as SGHRS and CDR2 as YFSETQ. Unmatched junction bases numbered 3, after V lost 0 bases and J lost 3 bases. CDR3 size: 15 residues. TCRdb re-analysed the 5' RACE reads in MiXCR, keeping a single row per CDR3 protein. This sample has roughly 600,000 distinct CDR3 sequences, with about a sixth found just once. The sequence was obtained from an adult woman who had mild COVID-19 (a few samples of this study predate the infection). Cell type and time point are not known. The gene calls are TRBV5-1 and TRBJ2-7; TRBD2 matches at 10 bases. Sequencing used PBMCs or a T cell subset sorted from them (not recorded which). CDR3 loop: CASSLDSGRIYEQYF. The CDR3 DNA sequence: TGCGCCAGCAGCTTGGATAGCGGGAGGATCTACGAGCAGTACTTC.